Following are 26 T cell receptor beta chains from one sample sequenced in a study of shared clonotypes between healthy human individuals. Assay: immunoSEQ multiplex PCR; the TCRdb copy retains only in-frame clones and omits some. The table lists some 530,000 clones, approximately 82% of them singletons. The source material was PBMCs. The source is a woman between 40 and 55 years old in good health. Some clones in this sample may be carry-over from other donors' samples.

About this clone itself: Just one base apart from a much larger clone, this may be a read error. The chain recombines TRBV6-4 with TRBJ2-3; 9 positions match TRBD2. The ends lost 6 bases at V and 3 bases at J; junction bases unmatched: 7. There are 15 residues in the CDR3. Germline CDR1 is MRHNA and CDR2 is SNTAGT. Here the CDR3 reads CASSLSGSGTDTQYF. The CDR3 nucleotides are TGTGCCAGCAGCCTTAGCGGGAGTGGGACAGATACGCAGTATTTT.

The CDR3 loop reads CASSAGTSGWLNIQYF. Here the CDR3 DNA reads TGTGCCAGCAGCGCCGGGACTAGCGGGTGGTTGAACATTCAGTACTTC. V and J are TRBV28 and TRBJ2-4; 12 nucleotides match TRBD2. The CDR3 contains 16 residues. V shed 6 bases, J shed 7 bases, and the junction held 10 bases outside the gene matches. Germline V gene sequence: CDR1 MDHEN, CDR2 SYDVKM.

The chain has TRBV29-1 and TRBJ2-5, with 13 bases identical to TRBD2. Germline V gene lookup returns CDR1 SQVTM and CDR2 ANQGSEA. The CDR3 runs to 14 residues. The CDR3 DNA follows: TGCGGCGCTCGGACTAGCGGGAGTCTAGAGACCCAGTACTTC. This translates into CGARTSGSLETQYF. Full variable domain (rest looked up from reference TRBV29-1 and TRBJ2-5): SAVISQKPSRDICQRGTSLTIQCQVDSQVTMMFWYRQQPGQSLTLIATANQGSEATYESGFVIDKFPISRPNLTFSTLTVSNMSPEDSSIYLCGARTSGSLETQYFGPGTRLLVL.

This clone showed up just a few times. The gene calls are TRBV4-1 and TRBJ2-5; 10 positions agree with TRBD1. The V and J ends lost 5 bases and 4 bases, in that order; junction bases with no gene match: 7. The CDR3 spans 15 residues. Germline loops: CDR1 MGHRA, CDR2 YSYEKL. CDR3 nucleotide sequence: TGCGCCAGCAGCGCCTGGACAGGGGGGGTAGAGACCCAGTACTTC. The encoded protein is CASSAWTGGVETQYF.

The gene calls are TRBV4-1 and TRBJ2-2; D remains ambiguous. Deletions cut 0 bases from V and 2 bases from J, with 13 bases between. The germline V gene encodes CDR1 MGHRA and CDR2 YSYEKL. The length of the CDR3 is 17 residues. CDR3 in amino acids: CASSQDPHIFNTGELFF. CDR3 DNA: TGCGCCAGCAGCCAAGATCCTCATATCTTCAACACCGGGGAGCTGTTTTTT.

V usage is TRBV5-5 and J usage is TRBJ1-2; TRBD1 matches 9 bases. The CDR3 is made up of 15 amino acids. J was trimmed by 7 bases and V by 4 bases; bases with no gene match: 11. Germline CDR1 SGHKS, CDR2 YYEKEE (reference sequence). This chain's CDR3 is CASSVLGQGIGGYTF. Written as DNA, the CDR3 is TGTGCCAGCAGCGTACTGGGACAGGGTATCGGTGGCTACACCTTC. The full variable domain, its missing parts supplied by reference TRBV5-5 and TRBJ1-2, is DAGVTQSPTHLIKTRGQQVTLRCSPISGHKSVSWYQQVLGQGPQFIFQYYEKEERGRGNFPDRFSARQFPNYSSELNVNALLLGDSALYLCASSVLGQGIGGYTFGSGTRLTVV.

The chain uses TRBV7-8 and TRBJ1-1, with a tentative D call TRBD1 (5 bases). The CDR3 extends over 15 amino acids. CDR1 and CDR2 from the germline V gene are SGHVS and FQNEAQ. V was trimmed by 4 bases and J by 4 bases, leaving 16 bases between them. CDR3 bases: TGTGCCAGCAGCTCCGGCCTCGGGGACCTCACTGAAGCTTTCTTT. Protein product: CASSSGLGDLTEAFF. The full variable domain, with the rest looked up from reference TRBV7-8 and TRBJ1-1, is GAGVSQSPRYKVAKRGQDVALRCDPISGHVSLFWYQQALGQGPEFLTYFQNEAQLDKSGLPSDRFFAERPEGSVSTLKIQRTQQEDSAVYLCASSSGLGDLTEAFFGQGTRLTVV.

This chain links TRBV9 with TRBJ2-7; D unclear. Germline values: CDR1 SGDLS, CDR2 YYNGEE. The CDR3 covers 14 residues. The V and J ends lost 0 bases and 1 base respectively, with 8 bases between them. The CDR3, as DNA: TGTGCCAGCAGCGTAGTGGCGGTTTCCTACGAGCAGTACTTC. Translation gives CASSVVAVSYEQYF.

The chain joins TRBV28 to TRBJ2-3; D remains unclear. This CDR3 spans 11 amino acids. Trimming left V 3 bases short and J 5 bases short, with 3 bases between. The V gene's germline CDR1 is MDHEN and CDR2 SYDVKM. CDR3 DNA sequence: TGTGCCAGCAGTTTCGTAGATACGCAGTATTTT. Residues: CASSFVDTQYF. Full variable domain (missing parts from reference TRBV28 and TRBJ2-3): DVKVTQSSRYLVKRTGEKVFLECVQDMDHENMFWYRQDPGLGLRLIYFSYDVKMKEKGDIPEGYSVSREKKERFSLILESASTNQTSMYLCASSFVDTQYFGPGTRLTVL.

The chain joins TRBV9 to TRBJ1-2, with D unclear. The V end was cut by 0 bases, the J end by 8 bases, with 11 bases between. Germline CDR1 reads SGDLS; CDR2 reads YYNGEE. CDR3 length: 13 amino acids. The CDR3 loop reads CASSVDRREGYTF. For the CDR3, the DNA is TGTGCCAGCAGCGTAGATCGACGGGAAGGCTACACCTTC.

The rearrangement links TRBV12-5 to TRBJ2-2; TRBD1 might be the D (5 bases). The germline V gene has CDR1 LGHNT and CDR2 FRNRAP. This CDR3 contains 14 residues. V lost 6 bases and J 1 base, leaving 9 bases between the germline ends. CDR3 in amino acids: CASGETGNTGELFF. For the CDR3, the DNA is TGTGCTAGTGGCGAAACAGGGAACACCGGGGAGCTGTTTTTT.

The chain carries TRBV7-9 and TRBJ2-7; TRBD2 aligns across 13 bases. The germline V gene has CDR1 SEHNR and CDR2 FQNEAQ (reference sequence). The CDR3 contains 16 residues. V shed 4 bases, J shed 3 bases, and the junction held 6 bases outside the gene matches. The CDR3 spells CASSSRTSGSVYEQYF. The CDR3 DNA reads as TGTGCCAGCAGCTCGCGGACTAGCGGGAGTGTCTACGAGCAGTACTTC.

The genes are TRBV27 and TRBJ2-1; D gene unclear. Germline assignment: CDR1 MNHEY and CDR2 SMNVEV (reference sequence). This CDR3 has 14 amino acids. Between the trimmed V and J ends, which lost 8 bases and 2 bases, there was a span of 13 bases. CDR3 bases: TGTGCCAGCCGACCTTCCTACCCCTACAATGAGCAGTTCTTC. This codes for CASRPSYPYNEQFF.

The chain employs TRBV5-5 and TRBJ1-4; D not resolved. The V end was cut by 3 bases, the J end by 5 bases, with 11 bases between. The V gene's germline CDR1 is SGHKS and CDR2 YYEKEE (reference sequence). The CDR3 covers 14 residues. The CDR3 spells CASSSELGNEKLFF. CDR3 DNA sequence: TGTGCCAGCAGCTCCGAACTGGGAAATGAAAAACTGTTTTTT.

The chain uses TRBV6-1 and TRBJ1-4; D is undetermined. CDR3 length: 14 residues. The V end lost 6 bases, the J end lost 5 bases, and 13 bases lay between the germline ends. Germline assignment: CDR1 MNHNS and CDR2 SASEGT. The CDR3 loop is CASSSPGSNEKLFF. CDR3 bases: TGTGCCAGCAGCTCCCCGGGGAGCAATGAAAAACTGTTTTTT.

J is TRBJ2-1 and V is TRBV7-2; a weak D match, TRBD1 (6 bases). V was pared by 4 bases and J by 4 bases, with 20 bases between. Germline V gene sequence: CDR1 SGHTA, CDR2 FQGNSA. There are 17 residues in the CDR3. The CDR3 spells CASSSLGGRGGYNEQFF. The CDR3, as DNA: TGTGCCAGCAGCTCCCTGGGTGGGAGAGGGGGATACAATGAGCAGTTCTTC.

The CDR3 region is CASSLPAGELFF. The DNA for the CDR3 is TGTGCCAGCAGCCTCCCTGCCGGGGAGCTGTTTTTT. J is TRBJ2-2 and V is TRBV5-6; D is unresolved. CDR1 and CDR2 (germline): SGHDT, YYEEEE. CDR3 length: 12 residues. Trimming shortened V by 4 bases and J by 6 bases, and 7 bases separated the two germline ends.

The chain uses TRBV21-1 and TRBJ2-5; TRBD1 is the table's D call and was not checked against the DNA. TRBV21-1 is a documented pseudogene. This CDR3 is built from 15 residues. This CDR3 is CATRRKQGAGETQYF. The CDR3, as DNA: TGTGCCACCCGCAGGAAACAGGGGGCCGGGGAGACCCAGTACTTC.

In its sample, this clone was seen many times. The V call is TRBV27, the J call TRBJ2-7, with 7 bases aligning to TRBD2. The trim removed 2 bases at V and 0 bases at J, leaving 4 bases unmatched. CDR3 length: 15 amino acids. The germline V gene has CDR1 MNHEY and CDR2 SMNVEV (reference sequence). The CDR3 DNA is TGTGCCAGCAGTTTAAACCCTAGCGGCTCCTACGAGCAGTACTTC. Amino acid sequence: CASSLNPSGSYEQYF.

The chain links TRBV6-1 to TRBJ1-2; the D gene is possibly TRBD1 (6 bases). This CDR3 contains 14 residues. With 2 bases removed from V and 4 bases from J, the gap between germline ends came to 11 bases. CDR1 and CDR2 from the germline V gene are MNHNS and SASEGT. Here the CDR3 reads CASSEYNRAYGYTF. CDR3 coding DNA: TGTGCCAGCAGTGAATACAACAGGGCCTATGGCTACACCTTC.

This chain uses TRBV4-3 with TRBJ2-5, with a possible D match to TRBD2 (5 bases). There are 16 residues in the CDR3. Germline V gives CDR1 LGHNA, CDR2 YSLEER. Trimming cost V 0 bases and J 5 bases, with 16 bases left between them. The CDR3 protein is CASSQDWPGGAETQYF. In DNA, the CDR3 is TGCGCCAGCAGCCAAGATTGGCCTGGAGGTGCGGAGACCCAGTACTTC.

This clone was found a few times. This rearrangement joins TRBV28 to TRBJ1-4; 8 bases match TRBD1. The germline V gene has CDR1 MDHEN and CDR2 SYDVKM. J gave up 8 bases and V 5 bases, and 10 bases lay outside the gene matches. CDR3 length: 15 amino acids. CDR3 region: CASSPSGTGTEKLFF. In DNA form, the CDR3 reads TGTGCCAGCAGTCCCTCCGGGACAGGTACCGAAAAACTGTTTTTT.

This chain connects TRBV2 to TRBJ1-5; D unresolved. The length of the CDR3 is 12 residues. Germline CDR1 is SNHLY and CDR2 is FYNNEI. V lost 4 bases, J lost 6 bases, and 7 bases lay in between. The CDR3 coding sequence is TGTGCCAGCAGTGCGGCGGTTCAGCCCCAGCATTTT. Its translation: CASSAAVQPQHF.

This clone was seen a few times. This chain links TRBV29-1 with TRBJ2-1; 7 nucleotides line up with TRBD1. Germline trimming cut 4 bases from V and 9 bases from J; bases unmatched to any gene: 6. CDR3 length: 12 residues. The germline CDR1 and CDR2 sequences are SQVTM and ANQGSEA. The CDR3 reads CSVGGPGGEQFF. The DNA for the CDR3 is TGCAGCGTTGGGGGGCCAGGGGGTGAGCAGTTCTTC.

The table lists this clone with a count of one. A junction boundary mismatches the germline segment, possibly from a read error. V and J are TRBV5-5 and TRBJ2-7; tentatively, D is TRBD2 (6 bases). Per germline, CDR1 SGHKS and CDR2 YYEKEE (reference sequence). CDR3 length: 16 residues. The DNA for the CDR3 is TGCGCCAGCAGCCAGGGATTATCGGGACTCCGGGCCGAGCAGTACTTC. It encodes CASSQGLSGLRAEQYF.

The rearrangement links TRBV6-1 to TRBJ2-7; 8 bases line up with TRBD1. CDR1 and CDR2 from the germline V gene are MNHNS and SASEGT. V trimming: 7 bases; J trimming: 1 base; junction bases outside the gene matches: 6. This CDR3 spans 14 amino acids. In DNA form, the CDR3 reads TGTGCCAGCAAGCGACAGGGGAGGTCCTACGAGCAGTACTTC. Its translation: CASKRQGRSYEQYF.